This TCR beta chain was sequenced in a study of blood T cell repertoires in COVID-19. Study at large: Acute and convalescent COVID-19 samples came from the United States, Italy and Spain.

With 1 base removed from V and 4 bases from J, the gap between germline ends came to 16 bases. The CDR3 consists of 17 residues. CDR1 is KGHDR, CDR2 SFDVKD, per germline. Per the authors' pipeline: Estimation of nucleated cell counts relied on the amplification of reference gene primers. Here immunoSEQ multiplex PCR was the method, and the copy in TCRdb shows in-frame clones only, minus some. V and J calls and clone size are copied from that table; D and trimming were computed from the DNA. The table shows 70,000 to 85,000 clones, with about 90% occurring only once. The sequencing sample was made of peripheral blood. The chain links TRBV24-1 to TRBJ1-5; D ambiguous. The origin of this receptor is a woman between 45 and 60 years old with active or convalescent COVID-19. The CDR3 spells CATSDFLRGAVNQPQHF. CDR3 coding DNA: TGTGCCACCAGTGATTTCCTACGGGGTGCTGTGAATCAGCCCCAGCATTTT.